One T cell receptor beta chain is described in this entry. This CDR3 is 15 amino acids long. The V end lost 2 bases, the J end lost 5 bases, and 17 bases lay between the germline ends. Germline CDR1 reads SGHRS; CDR2 reads YFSETQ. Profiling relied on immunoSEQ multiplex PCR, and the TCRdb table lists in-frame clones only, not all of them. The profile shows around 150,000 clones, around 90% of them singletons. The sample comes from a study of control samples from healthy donors and cancer patients. The sequence came from a man aged 25 to 40 in good health. Sequences were obtained from blood. The rearrangement uses TRBV5-1 and TRBJ2-7, with D hard to call. In DNA, the CDR3 is TGCGCCAGCAGCTTAAATGGTGGAATCCCCAACGAGCAGTACTTC. It specifies CASSLNGGIPNEQYF.